These 10 T cell receptor beta chains share one sample of origin, sequenced in a study of CD8+CD57+ T cells in acquired aplastic anemia. TCR beta VDJ and CDR3 were profiled, and genomic DNA was the template. TCRdb redid the calling of the reads with MiXCR, one entry per CDR3 protein. The sample has about 160,000 distinct CDR3 sequences, roughly 45% seen once. Sequencing was carried out using sorted CD4+, CD8+, or CD8+CD57+ T cells (not recorded which) from PBMCs. Receptors originate from a human donor in good health.

The rearrangement uses TRBV10-3 and TRBJ1-5; tentative D call: TRBD1 (5 bases). V was pared by 6 bases and J by 4 bases, with 13 bases between. Germline lookup yields CDR1 ENHRY and CDR2 SYGVKD. This CDR3 has 14 residues. CDR3 loop: CAIRPGLPNQPQHF. The DNA of the CDR3 is TGTGCCATCAGGCCGGGACTTCCGAATCAGCCCCAGCATTTT.

This clonotype showed up many times. The chain is built from TRBV7-9 and TRBJ2-1; 9 positions agree with TRBD2. The CDR3 is made up of 15 amino acids. CDR1 is SEHNR, CDR2 FQNEAQ, per germline (reference sequence). V lost 1 base, J lost 9 bases, and 7 bases stayed unmatched. The CDR3 sequence: CASSLEGGRASEQFF. The CDR3, as DNA: TGTGCCAGCAGCTTAGAGGGCGGGAGGGCAAGTGAGCAGTTCTTC.

The chain couples TRBV6-5 to TRBJ1-3; D ambiguous. Trimming removed 2 bases from V and 0 bases from J, with 8 bases in between. Looked up from germline, CDR1 is MNHEY and CDR2 is SVGAGI. The CDR3 is 15 residues long. CDR3 sequence (DNA): TGTGCCAGCAGTTACCGGGGTAACTCTGGAAACACCATATATTTT. The encoded protein is CASSYRGNSGNTIYF.

This clonotype was seen a few times. The rearrangement links TRBV3-1 to TRBJ1-1, with a possible D match to TRBD1 (6 bases). The CDR3 runs 15 residues. V lost 1 base to trimming and J lost 1 base, with 10 bases between them. From germline, CDR1 is LGHDT and CDR2 YNNKEL (reference sequence). CDR3 in DNA: TGTGCCAGCAGCCAAGCTGGGACAAGGAACACTGAAGCTTTCTTT. This codes for CASSQAGTRNTEAFF.

The chain links TRBV20-1 to TRBJ2-5, with a tentative D call TRBD2 (6 bases). CDR1 is DFQATT, CDR2 SNEGSKA, per germline (reference sequence). The CDR3 is 14 residues long. V was pared by 6 bases and J by 2 bases, with 16 bases between. CDR3 residues: CSAPRAGSQETQYF. The CDR3, as DNA: TGCAGTGCCCCTAGGGCGGGATCACAAGAGACCCAGTACTTC.

This clonotype was seen ten or more times. The chain links TRBV7-2 to TRBJ1-4, with D perhaps matching TRBD1 (5 bases). This CDR3 has 12 residues. CDR1 is SGHTA, CDR2 FQGNSA, per germline. Trimming took 4 bases from V and 13 from J, leaving 13 bases between them. CDR3: CASSSTRRGLFF. In DNA, the CDR3 is TGTGCCAGCAGCTCAACTCGGAGGGGACTGTTTTTT. Full variable domain (remainder filled in from reference TRBV7-2 and TRBJ1-4): GAGVSQSPSNKVTEKGKDVELRCDPISGHTALYWYRQSLGQGLEFLIYFQGNSAPDKSGLPSDRFSAERTGGSVSTLTIQRTQQEDSAVYLCASSSTRRGLFFGSGTQLSVL.

This clonotype occurred once. The chain is built from TRBV11-1 and TRBJ2-1, with D hard to call. CDR1 SGHAT and CDR2 FQDESV come from the germline V gene (reference sequence). The germline V and J ends were trimmed by 0 bases and 3 bases, with 9 bases remaining between them. The CDR3 runs 15 residues. The CDR3 sequence: CASSLAGPDYNEQFF. The CDR3 nucleotides read TGTGCCAGCAGCTTAGCAGGTCCTGACTACAATGAGCAGTTCTTC.

The chain recombines TRBV20-1 with TRBJ2-7; 10 bases match TRBD2. CDR1 DFQATT and CDR2 SNEGSKA come from the germline V gene (reference sequence). The CDR3 totals 14 residues. V lost 3 bases and J lost 1; bases outside the gene matches: 3. The CDR3 protein is CSASSGGTSYEQYF. The CDR3 coding sequence is TGCAGTGCTAGTAGCGGGGGGACATCCTACGAGCAGTACTTC.

The chain recombines TRBV7-2 with TRBJ1-4; a possible D gene is TRBD1 (6 bases). V was pared by 6 bases and J by 8 bases, with 19 bases between. Looked up from germline, CDR1 is SGHTA and CDR2 is FQGNSA. This CDR3 region has 15 residues. The CDR3 DNA reads TGTGCCAGCAGGTTGGACAGTACCCTAAGCGAAAAACTGTTTTTT. Translating gives CASRLDSTLSEKLFF.

In this sample, this clonotype turned up a few times. The V gene is TRBV6-5, the J gene TRBJ1-2; TRBD1 is a possible D gene (5 bases). CDR1 is MNHEY and CDR2 is SVGAGI in the germline V gene. The CDR3 loop spans 16 amino acids. Trimming removed 0 bases from V and 4 bases from J, with 15 bases in between. CDR3 amino acids: CASSYSGVGLSYGYTF. The CDR3 DNA is TGTGCCAGCAGTTACTCGGGGGTGGGCTTATCCTATGGCTACACCTTC.